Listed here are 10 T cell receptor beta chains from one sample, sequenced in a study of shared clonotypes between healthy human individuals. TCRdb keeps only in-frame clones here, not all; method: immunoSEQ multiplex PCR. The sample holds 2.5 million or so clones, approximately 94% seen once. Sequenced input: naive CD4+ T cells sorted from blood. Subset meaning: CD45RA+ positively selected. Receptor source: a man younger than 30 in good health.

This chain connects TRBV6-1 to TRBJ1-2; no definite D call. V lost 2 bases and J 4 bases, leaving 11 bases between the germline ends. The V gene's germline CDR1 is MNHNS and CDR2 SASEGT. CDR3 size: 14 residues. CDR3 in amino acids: CASSEIPGVYGYTF. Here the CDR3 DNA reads TGTGCCAGCAGTGAAATCCCGGGAGTCTATGGCTACACCTTC.

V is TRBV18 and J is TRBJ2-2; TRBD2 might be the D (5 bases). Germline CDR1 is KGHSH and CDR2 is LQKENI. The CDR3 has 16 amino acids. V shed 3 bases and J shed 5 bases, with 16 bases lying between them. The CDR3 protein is CASSPLLGGATGELFF. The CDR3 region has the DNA TGTGCCAGCTCACCCCTACTAGGAGGCGCTACCGGGGAGCTGTTTTTT.

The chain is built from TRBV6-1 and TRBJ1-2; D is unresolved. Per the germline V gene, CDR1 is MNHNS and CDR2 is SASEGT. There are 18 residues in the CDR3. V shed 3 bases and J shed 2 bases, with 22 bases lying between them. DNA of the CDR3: TGTGCCAGCAGTGATCCAGGAAGTTGGGCCCGGAGGAACTATGGCTACACCTTC. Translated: CASSDPGSWARRNYGYTF.

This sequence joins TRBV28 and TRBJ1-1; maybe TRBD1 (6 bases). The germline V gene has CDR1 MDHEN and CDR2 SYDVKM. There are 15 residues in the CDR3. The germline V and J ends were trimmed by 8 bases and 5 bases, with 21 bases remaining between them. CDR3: CASVGGRDRETEAFF. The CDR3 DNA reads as TGTGCCAGCGTCGGGGGGCGGGATAGGGAAACTGAAGCTTTCTTT. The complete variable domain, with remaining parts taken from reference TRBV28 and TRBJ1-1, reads DVKVTQSSRYLVKRTGEKVFLECVQDMDHENMFWYRQDPGLGLRLIYFSYDVKMKEKGDIPEGYSVSREKKERFSLILESASTNQTSMYLCASVGGRDRETEAFFGQGTRLTVV.

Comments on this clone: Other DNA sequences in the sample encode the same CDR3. The CDR3 protein is CASSPTGSNQPQHF. Here the CDR3 DNA reads TGTGCCAGCAGCCCGACAGGTAGCAATCAGCCCCAGCATTTT. The chain recombines TRBV28 with TRBJ1-5; TRBD1 might be the D (6 bases). Germline V CDR1 and CDR2: MDHEN, SYDVKM. V lost 6 bases and J 0 bases, leaving 9 bases between the germline ends. The length of the CDR3 is 14 residues.

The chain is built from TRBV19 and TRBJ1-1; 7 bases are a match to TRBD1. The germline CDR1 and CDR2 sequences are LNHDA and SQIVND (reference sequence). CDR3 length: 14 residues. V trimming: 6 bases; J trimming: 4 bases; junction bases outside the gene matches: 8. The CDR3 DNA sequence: TGTGCCAGTAGCCTGGACAGGACTATCACTGAAGCTTTCTTT. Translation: CASSLDRTITEAFF.

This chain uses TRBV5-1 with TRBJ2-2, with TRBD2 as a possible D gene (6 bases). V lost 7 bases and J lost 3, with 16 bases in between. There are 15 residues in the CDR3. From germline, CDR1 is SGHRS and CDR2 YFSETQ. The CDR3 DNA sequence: TGCGCCAGCTCAAAAGGATCGGGGGACACCGGGGAGCTGTTTTTT. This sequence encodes CASSKGSGDTGELFF. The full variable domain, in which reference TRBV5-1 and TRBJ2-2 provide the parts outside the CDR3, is KAGVTQTPRYLIKTRGQQVTLSCSPISGHRSVSWYQQTPGQGLQFLFEYFSETQRNKGNFPGRFSGRQFSNSRSEMNVSTLELGDSALYLCASSKGSGDTGELFFGEGSRLTVL.

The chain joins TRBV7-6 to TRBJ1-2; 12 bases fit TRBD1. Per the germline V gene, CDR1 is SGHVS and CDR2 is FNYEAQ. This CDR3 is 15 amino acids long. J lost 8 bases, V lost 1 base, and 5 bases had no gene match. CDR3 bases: TGTGCCAGCAGCTTAGTCCCGGGGACAGGGGGCGGCTACACCTTC. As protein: CASSLVPGTGGGYTF. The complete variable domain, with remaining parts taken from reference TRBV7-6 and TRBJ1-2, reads GAGVSQSPRYKVTKRGQDVALRCDPISGHVSLYWYRQALGQGPEFLTYFNYEAQQDKSGLPNDRFSAERPEGSISTLTIQRTEQRDSAMYRCASSLVPGTGGGYTFGSGTRLTVV.

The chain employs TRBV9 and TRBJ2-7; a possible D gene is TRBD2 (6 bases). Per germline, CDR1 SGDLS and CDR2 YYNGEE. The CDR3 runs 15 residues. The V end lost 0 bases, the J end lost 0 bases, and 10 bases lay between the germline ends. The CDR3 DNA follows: TGTGCCAGCAGCGTAGGCGGGATGAGCTCCTACGAGCAGTACTTC. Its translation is CASSVGGMSSYEQYF.

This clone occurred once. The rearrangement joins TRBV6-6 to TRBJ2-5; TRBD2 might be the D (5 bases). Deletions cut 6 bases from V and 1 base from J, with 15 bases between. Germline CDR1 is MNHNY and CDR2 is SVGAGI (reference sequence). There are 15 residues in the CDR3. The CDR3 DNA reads TGTGCCAGCAGCCGCGGGCCGCACGTCCAAGAGACCCAGTACTTC. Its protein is CASSRGPHVQETQYF.